This paragraph reports one TCR beta chain. Its matching antigen is unknown. The TCR libraries each used total RNA (roughly 3,500 ng per library). TCRdb reanalyzed the 5' RACE reads and collapses them to one entry per CDR3 protein, without DNA. The repertoire table contains about 440,000 distinct CDR3 sequences. The record originates from a study of monozygotic twins with inflammatory bowel disease. Per germline, CDR1 DFQATT and CDR2 SNEGSKA (reference sequence). This CDR3 contains 14 residues. General study findings and limits: In the analysis, different T cell subtypes could not be told apart. Those with IBD had lower TCRbeta diversity (inverse Simpson) than their healthy co-twins did. IBD patients, compared with healthy twins, shared fewer clonotypes with others (especially with disease activity).

The source of this sequence is a human donor with ulcerative colitis or Crohn's disease, or a healthy co-twin of an affected twin (not recorded which). Sequenced: blood. The chain couples TRBV20-1 to TRBJ2-7; TCRdb's D call of TRBD1 is untestable without DNA. CDR3 sequence reads: CSASREGALYEQYF.